The present entry profiles one T cell receptor beta chain with its context. Clones were read by immunoSEQ multiplex PCR, and TCRdb kept only the in-frame ones, dropping some. Among almost 95,000 clones listed, under 95% were seen once. The V end was cut by 5 bases, the J end by 7 bases, with 29 bases between. Looked up from germline, CDR1 is SGHAT and CDR2 is FQDESV (reference sequence). This CDR3 comprises 18 residues. This sample is part of a study of T cell changes during pregnancy in multiple sclerosis. Sequenced material: peripheral blood, taken in the first trimester of pregnancy. The chain combines TRBV11-1 with TRBJ1-1; perhaps TRBD1 as D (6 bases). The sequence derives from a female donor with multiple sclerosis, enrolled in a pregnancy study. CDR3 in amino acids: CASSKRGSGARSSFEAFF. The CDR3 DNA sequence: TGTGCCAGCAGCAAAAGAGGGTCAGGGGCGAGGTCCAGCTTTGAAGCTTTCTTT.